The present T cell receptor beta chain was sequenced within a study of blood T cell repertoires in COVID-19. Overall study context: COVID-19 samples, acute and convalescent, were from the United States, Italy and Spain. Nucleic acid was either cDNA or gDNA, and it came from T cells, B-cell-depleted T cells, or PBMCs.

This CDR3 region has 15 residues. V lost 2 bases, J lost 4 bases, and 5 bases stayed unmatched. Germline V gene sequence: CDR1 SGDLS, CDR2 YYNGEE. Per the original methods: From reference gene primer amplification, estimates of nucleated cell counts were derived. TCRdb keeps only in-frame clones here, not all; method: immunoSEQ multiplex PCR. V and J calls plus clone size are reproduced from that table; the DNA served to infer D and trimming. The sample holds 68,000 or so clones; around three quarters are singletons and the top ten take less than 25%. The source of this sequence is a human donor in a cohort sampled during active COVID-19. V and J are TRBV9 and TRBJ2-1, with 8 nucleotides matching TRBD2. Sequenced sample: peripheral blood. The chain's CDR3 is CASSVGSGAYNEQFF. The CDR3 nucleotides read TGTGCCAGCAGCGTCGGTAGCGGGGCTTACAATGAGCAGTTCTTC.